Presented here are 18 T cell receptor beta chains from one specimen sequenced in a study of identical twins. MiXCR was run by TCRdb on the 5' RACE reads, yielding one entry per CDR3 protein. The sample includes 400,000 to 500,000 distinct CDR3 sequences, about 18% of them seen just once. Sequenced material: naive T cells sorted from blood. These receptors came from a man aged 50-60 years in good health.

The genes are TRBV20-1 and TRBJ1-5; no firm D call. Germline values: CDR1 DFQATT, CDR2 SNEGSKA (reference sequence). Trimming stripped 5 bases from V and 2 bases from J, with 13 bases between. The CDR3 length is 14 residues. The CDR3 DNA sequence: TGCAGTGCTCTCTCAGACACCCGCAATCAGCCCCAGCATTTT. Translating it yields CSALSDTRNQPQHF.

Ten or more counts support this clonotype. The genes are TRBV28 and TRBJ1-2; D is uncertain. Germline V gene lookup returns CDR1 MDHEN and CDR2 SYDVKM. The CDR3 totals 12 residues. V was cut by 4 bases and J by 4 bases, with 7 bases left in between. This CDR3 is CASSSPSYGYTF. The CDR3 nucleotides are TGTGCCAGCAGTTCCCCCAGCTATGGCTACACCTTC.

The chain employs TRBV7-2 and TRBJ2-7; no firm D call. The CDR3 consists of 16 residues. V was trimmed by 5 bases and J by 3 bases, leaving 20 bases between them. Germline CDR1 is SGHTA and CDR2 is FQGNSA. The CDR3 region is CASSGMVSKTYYEQYF. The CDR3 nucleotides read TGTGCCAGCAGCGGAATGGTCTCCAAAACCTACTACGAGCAGTACTTC.

This clonotype occurred a few times. This chain uses TRBV11-2 with TRBJ2-7; the match to TRBD2 covers 10 bases. Germline values: CDR1 SGHAT, CDR2 FQNNGV. Trimming cost V 0 bases and J 4 bases; bases outside gene matches: 6. The CDR3 is made up of 16 amino acids. CDR3 in DNA: TGTGCCAGCAGCTTAGATGAGTGGACTAGCGGATACGAGCAGTACTTC. Amino acids: CASSLDEWTSGYEQYF.

V usage is TRBV5-1 and J usage is TRBJ1-1, with 7 bases matching TRBD1. CDR1 SGHRS and CDR2 YFSETQ come from the germline V gene. The ends lost 2 bases at V and 4 bases at J; junction bases unmatched: 5. The CDR3 sequence is 14 residues long. The CDR3 loop reads CASSFDRATTEAFF. The CDR3 DNA sequence: TGCGCCAGCAGCTTCGACAGGGCGACCACTGAAGCTTTCTTT. Full variable domain (remainder filled in from reference TRBV5-1 and TRBJ1-1): KAGVTQTPRYLIKTRGQQVTLSCSPISGHRSVSWYQQTPGQGLQFLFEYFSETQRNKGNFPGRFSGRQFSNSRSEMNVSTLELGDSALYLCASSFDRATTEAFFGQGTRLTVV.

This clonotype was counted between two and nine times. This sequence joins TRBV10-3 and TRBJ2-7; 11 nucleotides align to TRBD1. Losses at the gene ends were 10 bases for V and 0 bases for J; bases not matched to a gene: 8. There are 15 residues in the CDR3. Germline V CDR1 and CDR2: ENHRY, SYGVKD. The CDR3, as DNA: TGTGCCACGAAAGAGGACAGGGGGCTCTCCTACGAGCAGTACTTC. Translation gives CATKEDRGLSYEQYF.

In its sample, this clonotype was seen a few times. V is TRBV12-3 or TRBV12-4 and J is TRBJ2-7, with D perhaps TRBD1 or TRBD2 (5 bases each). The ends were cut back, 4 bases at V and 6 bases at J, with 13 bases in the middle. This CDR3 is built from 13 residues. Written as DNA, the CDR3 is TGTGCCAGCAGTTGGGGGATCGGGGCCGAGCAGTACTTC. Amino acid sequence: CASSWGIGAEQYF.

This clonotype appeared a few times. This chain joins TRBV5-5 and TRBJ2-2; no firm D call. Trimming took off 1 base at V and 5 bases at J, with 9 bases between the two ends. Per the germline V gene, CDR1 is SGHKS and CDR2 is YYEKEE (reference sequence). The CDR3 spans 14 residues. The CDR3 loop reads CASSLTWVTGELFF. The CDR3 DNA reads as TGTGCCAGCAGCTTGACTTGGGTGACCGGGGAGCTGTTTTTT.

This sequence joins TRBV7-9 and TRBJ2-7; perhaps TRBD2 as D (6 bases). The CDR3 sequence is 14 residues long. Germline CDR1 reads SEHNR; CDR2 reads FQNEAQ (reference sequence). Trimming removed 3 bases at V and 4 bases at J, with 13 bases between. CDR3 coding DNA: TGTGCCAGCAGCTTCCCCGGCGCGGGATACGAGCAGTACTTC. Amino acid sequence: CASSFPGAGYEQYF.

There are many counts of this clonotype. The V and J genes are TRBV7-8 and TRBJ1-6, with D possibly matching TRBD1 (5 bases). CDR3 length: 14 amino acids. The V and J ends lost 2 bases and 6 bases respectively, with 8 bases between them. Germline CDR1 SGHVS, CDR2 FQNEAQ. The DNA of the CDR3 is TGTGCCAGCAGCTTACAGACAGCTAATTCACCCCTCCACTTT. This codes for CASSLQTANSPLHF.

This clonotype was detected ten times or more. The CDR3 DNA reads as TGTGCCAGCAGTTACCGACTAGCGGGAATCTACGAGCAGTACTTC. It is translated as CASSYRLAGIYEQYF. V is TRBV6-5 and J is TRBJ2-7, with TRBD2 matching over 11 bases. V was pared by 2 bases and J by 3 bases, with 3 bases of the junction left unmatched. The CDR3 is 15 amino acids. Germline lookup yields CDR1 MNHEY and CDR2 SVGAGI.

The V and J genes are TRBV6-1 and TRBJ1-6, with 7 bases identical to TRBD1. The germline CDR1 and CDR2 sequences are MNHNS and SASEGT. V trimming: 5 bases; J trimming: 3 bases; junction bases outside the gene matches: 13. The length of the CDR3 is 18 residues. The CDR3, as DNA: TGTGCCAGCAGTCCGGGAACAGGGGTCCATAGCTATAATTCACCCCTCCACTTT. Translation gives CASSPGTGVHSYNSPLHF.

This chain joins TRBV20-1 and TRBJ2-7; tentatively, D is TRBD1 (6 bases). The CDR3 has 15 amino acids. CDR1 and CDR2 from the germline V gene are DFQATT and SNEGSKA (reference sequence). V lost 5 bases and J 2 bases, leaving 19 bases between the germline ends. For the CDR3, the DNA is TGCAGTGCTGGATCGGCAGGGGAAGGGCCCTACGAGCAGTACTTC. Protein: CSAGSAGEGPYEQYF.

The table lists this clonotype with many counts. An end of the junction differs from the germline gene, which may be a read error. The chain couples TRBV11-2 to TRBJ2-2; D gene uncertain. CDR1 and CDR2 (germline): SGHAT, FQNNGV. The CDR3 contains 12 residues. The CDR3 here is CASSLGTGELFF. The CDR3 DNA is TGCGCCAGCAGCTTGGGCACCGGGGAGCTGTTTTTT.

This clonotype was detected a few times. This rearrangement joins TRBV29-1 to TRBJ1-1, with 8 bases aligning to TRBD1. V shed 7 bases, J shed 2 bases, and the junction held 6 bases outside the gene matches. The length of the CDR3 is 13 residues. Germline V lookup: CDR1 SQVTM, CDR2 ANQGSEA. CDR3 loop: CSALDRGNTEAFF. The CDR3 bases are TGCAGCGCTCTAGACAGGGGTAACACTGAAGCTTTCTTT.

A few counts support this clonotype. This chain links TRBV12-3 or TRBV12-4 with TRBJ1-1, with D possibly matching TRBD1 (6 bases). Between the trimmed V and J ends, which lost 5 bases and 1 base, there was a span of 14 bases. The length of the CDR3 is 15 residues. CDR3 region: CASSPGQRTNTEAFF. The CDR3, as DNA: TGTGCCAGCAGTCCCGGACAGAGAACGAACACTGAAGCTTTCTTT.

This clonotype was found many times. This sequence joins TRBV21-1 and TRBJ2-5. TRBV21-1 corresponds to a pseudogene. There are 16 residues in the CDR3. The CDR3 loop reads CASSKAGERDQETQYF. CDR3 in DNA: TGTGCCAGCAGCAAAGCTGGAGAACGGGACCAAGAGACCCAGTACTTC.

In its sample, this clonotype was seen a few times. This chain uses TRBV12-3 or TRBV12-4 with TRBJ1-1; tentatively, D is TRBD1 (6 bases). The V end lost 6 bases, the J end lost 4 bases, and 21 bases lay between the germline ends. The CDR3 runs 16 residues. The CDR3 reads CASSKDRSGFGTEAFF. The CDR3 DNA is TGTGCCAGCAGCAAAGACAGGTCGGGGTTTGGCACTGAAGCTTTCTTT.